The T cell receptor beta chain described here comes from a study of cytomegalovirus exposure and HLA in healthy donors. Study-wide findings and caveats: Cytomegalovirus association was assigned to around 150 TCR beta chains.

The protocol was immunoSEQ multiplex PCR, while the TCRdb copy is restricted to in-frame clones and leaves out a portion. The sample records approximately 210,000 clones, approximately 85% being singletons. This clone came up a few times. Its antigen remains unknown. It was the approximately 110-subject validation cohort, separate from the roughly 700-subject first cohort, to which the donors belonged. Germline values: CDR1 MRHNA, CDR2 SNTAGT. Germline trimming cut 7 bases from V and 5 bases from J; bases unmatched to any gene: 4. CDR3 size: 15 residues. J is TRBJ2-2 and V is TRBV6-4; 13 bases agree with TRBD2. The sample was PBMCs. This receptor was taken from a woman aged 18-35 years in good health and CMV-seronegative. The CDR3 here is CASKRTSGSTGELFF. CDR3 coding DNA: TGTGCCAGCAAACGGACTAGCGGGAGTACCGGGGAGCTGTTTTTT.